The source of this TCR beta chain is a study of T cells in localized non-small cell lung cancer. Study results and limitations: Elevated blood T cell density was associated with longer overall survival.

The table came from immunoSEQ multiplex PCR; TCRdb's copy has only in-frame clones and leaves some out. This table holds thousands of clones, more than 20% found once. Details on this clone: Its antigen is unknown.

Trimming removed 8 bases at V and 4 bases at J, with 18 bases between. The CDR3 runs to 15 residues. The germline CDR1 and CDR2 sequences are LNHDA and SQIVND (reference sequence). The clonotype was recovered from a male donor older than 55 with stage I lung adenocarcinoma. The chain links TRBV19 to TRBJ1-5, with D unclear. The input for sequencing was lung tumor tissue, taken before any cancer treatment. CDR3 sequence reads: CASRSPPGPNQPQHF. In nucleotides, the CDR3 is TGTGCCAGTCGATCTCCCCCGGGCCCTAATCAGCCCCAGCATTTT.